The 15 T cell receptor beta chains listed next were all sequenced from one sample in a study of blood T cell repertoires in COVID-19. Method: immunoSEQ multiplex PCR; TCRdb's copy keeps in-frame clones and lacks some. Among approximately 150,000 clones listed, 75% to 90% were seen once. Specimen: PBMCs or T cells enriched from blood (not recorded which). The source of these receptors is a man in his 70s who had been exposed to COVID-19.

This clone was found a few times. CDR3 nucleotide sequence: TGTGCCAGCAGCCGAAACAGGGGCGGCAATCAGCCCCAGCATTTT. Translation: CASSRNRGGNQPQHF. This chain links TRBV5-5 with TRBJ1-5, with TRBD1 identical over 7 bases. V dropped 4 bases and J dropped 2; count of bases not matched to a gene: 6. The CDR3 totals 15 residues. Germline loops: CDR1 SGHKS, CDR2 YYEKEE (reference sequence). Based on the CDR3 plus reference TRBV5-5 and TRBJ1-5, the full variable domain is DAGVTQSPTHLIKTRGQQVTLRCSPISGHKSVSWYQQVLGQGPQFIFQYYEKEERGRGNFPDRFSARQFPNYSSELNVNALLLGDSALYLCASSRNRGGNQPQHFGDGTRLSIL.

The CDR3 spells CASSSPRPRQETQYF. The DNA for the CDR3 is TGTGCCAGCAGCTCACCGAGGCCGCGCCAAGAGACCCAGTACTTC. The chain links TRBV7-9 to TRBJ2-5, with no clear D. This CDR3 contains 15 residues. Trimming removed 4 bases from V and 1 base from J, with 13 bases in between. The germline CDR1 and CDR2 sequences are SEHNR and FQNEAQ (reference sequence).

The genes are TRBV28 and TRBJ1-1, with a weak D call TRBD1 (5 bases). Germline lookup yields CDR1 MDHEN and CDR2 SYDVKM. V was clipped by 1 base and J by 0 bases, with 12 bases between them. This CDR3 spans 16 amino acids. CDR3 in DNA: TGTGCCAGCAGTTTATCAGACAGTCTTATGAACACTGAAGCTTTCTTT. Amino acid sequence: CASSLSDSLMNTEAFF. The variable domain in full, completed from reference TRBV28 and TRBJ1-1, reads DVKVTQSSRYLVKRTGEKVFLECVQDMDHENMFWYRQDPGLGLRLIYFSYDVKMKEKGDIPEGYSVSREKKERFSLILESASTNQTSMYLCASSLSDSLMNTEAFFGQGTRLTVV.

This rearrangement joins TRBV7-2 to TRBJ2-7; 9 positions match TRBD1. There are 14 residues in the CDR3. Trimming at V came to 5 bases and at J to 4 bases, leaving 6 bases not matched to a gene. The germline V gene encodes CDR1 SGHTA and CDR2 FQGNSA. CDR3 coding DNA: TGTGCCAGCAGCAAAAAACAGGGGGCTTACGAGCAGTACTTC. Its translation: CASSKKQGAYEQYF.

The rearrangement links TRBV6-4 to TRBJ1-6; D gene uncertain. Between the trimmed V and J ends, which lost 4 bases and 10 bases, there was a span of 11 bases. This CDR3 contains 13 residues. The V gene's germline CDR1 is MRHNA and CDR2 SNTAGT. CDR3 DNA: TGTGCCAGCAGTGTCTCTTTTAGATCACCCCTCCACTTT. Translated, it gives CASSVSFRSPLHF.

There are a few counts of this clone. The chain is built from TRBV6-5 and TRBJ1-5; D remains unclear. The ends were cut back, 11 bases at V and 6 bases at J, with 11 bases in the middle. The CDR3 has 11 residues. Germline V gives CDR1 MNHEY, CDR2 SVGAGI. The CDR3 spells CAHGVGQPQHF. The CDR3 DNA is TGTGCCCACGGGGTTGGTCAGCCCCAGCATTTT.

The chain uses TRBV28 and TRBJ1-5, with 11 bases matching TRBD1. The CDR3 runs to 17 residues. Germline V gives CDR1 MDHEN, CDR2 SYDVKM. Germline trimming cut 6 bases from V and 3 bases from J; bases unmatched to any gene: 10. The CDR3: CASRGTGQGGANQPQHF. The CDR3 region has the DNA TGTGCCAGCAGGGGAACGGGACAGGGGGGGGCCAATCAGCCCCAGCATTTT.

This chain links TRBV24-1 with TRBJ2-6; possible D gene TRBD1, 6 bases. V lost 3 bases to trimming and J lost 4 bases, with 9 bases between them. The CDR3 contains 15 residues. Per germline, CDR1 KGHDR and CDR2 SFDVKD. For the CDR3, the DNA is TGTGCCACCAGTGATCCAGGGGCCGGGGCCAACGTCCTGACTTTC. Its protein is CATSDPGAGANVLTF.

The gene calls are TRBV27 and TRBJ1-2, with D unclear. Germline loops: CDR1 MNHEY, CDR2 SMNVEV (reference sequence). CDR3 size: 15 residues. V was trimmed by 5 bases and J by 4 bases, leaving 17 bases between them. Written as DNA, the CDR3 is TGTGCCAGCAGTCCAGGCGGGTCCCGGGCCTATGGCTACACCTTC. This codes for CASSPGGSRAYGYTF.

The V gene is TRBV5-1, the J gene TRBJ1-1; possible D gene TRBD1, 5 bases. CDR1 and CDR2 from the germline V gene are SGHRS and YFSETQ. There are 17 residues in the CDR3. V gave up 3 bases and J gave up 6 bases, with 24 bases separating them. The CDR3 region has the DNA TGCGCCAGCAGCTCGGGGGGAGGGATCATCGAGTTGTCTGAAGCTTTCTTT. Translation gives CASSSGGGIIELSEAFF.

This rearrangement joins TRBV5-5 to TRBJ2-7, with D tentatively TRBD2 (5 bases). This CDR3 contains 14 residues. Germline lookup yields CDR1 SGHKS and CDR2 YYEKEE (reference sequence). V dropped 3 bases and J dropped 3 bases, with 13 bases sitting between them. The CDR3 coding sequence is TGTGCCAGCAGCTCCCGAGACGGGATCTACGAGCAGTACTTC. Residues: CASSSRDGIYEQYF.

This clone showed up just a few times. The J gene is TRBJ1-1, the V gene TRBV5-1; 7 bases map to TRBD1. Germline V lookup: CDR1 SGHRS, CDR2 YFSETQ. V was clipped by 2 bases and J by 8 bases; unmatched bases: 3. There are 12 residues in the CDR3. CDR3 region: CASSFEGAEAFF. The CDR3 DNA follows: TGCGCCAGCAGCTTTGAGGGGGCCGAAGCTTTCTTT.

Comments on this clone: Other DNA sequences in this sample translate to the same CDR3. The chain is built from TRBV2 and TRBJ2-3, with a possible D match to TRBD1 (5 bases). CDR1 and CDR2 from the germline V gene are SNHLY and FYNNEI. The CDR3 contains 13 residues. Trimming removed 3 bases from V and 1 base from J, with 5 bases in between. The CDR3 region is CASSDRGTDTQYF. Written as DNA, the CDR3 is TGTGCCAGCAGTGACAGGGGCACAGATACGCAGTATTTT.

The J gene is TRBJ1-2, the V gene TRBV28; unclear D gene. Germline CDR1 reads MDHEN; CDR2 reads SYDVKM. The CDR3 contains 13 residues. Trimming pared 6 bases from V and 7 bases from J, leaving 15 bases between. In nucleotides, the CDR3 is TGTGCCAGCAGGCCAGCGGAGCGGAGTGGCTACACCTTC. It translates to CASRPAERSGYTF.

The chain combines TRBV3-1 (or the pseudogene TRBV3-2) with TRBJ1-2; 9 bases are shared with TRBD1. The CDR3 contains 15 residues. After removal of 2 bases from V and 5 bases from J, the junction contained 6 bases not matched to a gene. Looked up from germline, CDR1 is LGHDT and CDR2 is YNNKEL (reference sequence). CDR3: CASSQYRDREYGYTF. The CDR3 nucleotides read TGTGCCAGCAGCCAATACCGGGACAGGGAGTATGGCTACACCTTC.